The present T cell receptor beta chain was sequenced within a study of blood T cells in healthy people across ages. This CDR3 has 13 residues. Germline CDR1 is SEHNR and CDR2 is FQNEAQ (reference sequence). Trimming stripped 3 bases from V and 5 bases from J, with 7 bases between. Primed by a sample-barcoded 5' primer and a J-beta primer mix, a second PCR proceeded for about 6 to 12 cycles. From the 5' RACE reads, TCRdb called clonotypes with MiXCR, one entry per CDR3 protein. Among around 1,000,000 distinct CDR3 sequences listed, approximately 26% were seen once. The sample holds a few counts of this clonotype. Its matching antigen is unknown. Study-level points and caveats: The study could not conclusively compare naive and antigen-experienced cells, given its unsorted PBMCs.

Separately, the same data were catalogued under a study of T cells of mothers and their children.

Specimen: blood. The chain couples TRBV7-9 to TRBJ1-4; tentatively, D is TRBD1 (6 bases). The clonotype was recovered from a girl aged 2 to 9 in good health. The CDR3 sequence is CASSFGQNEKLFF. DNA of the CDR3: TGTGCCAGCAGCTTCGGACAGAATGAAAAACTGTTTTTT.